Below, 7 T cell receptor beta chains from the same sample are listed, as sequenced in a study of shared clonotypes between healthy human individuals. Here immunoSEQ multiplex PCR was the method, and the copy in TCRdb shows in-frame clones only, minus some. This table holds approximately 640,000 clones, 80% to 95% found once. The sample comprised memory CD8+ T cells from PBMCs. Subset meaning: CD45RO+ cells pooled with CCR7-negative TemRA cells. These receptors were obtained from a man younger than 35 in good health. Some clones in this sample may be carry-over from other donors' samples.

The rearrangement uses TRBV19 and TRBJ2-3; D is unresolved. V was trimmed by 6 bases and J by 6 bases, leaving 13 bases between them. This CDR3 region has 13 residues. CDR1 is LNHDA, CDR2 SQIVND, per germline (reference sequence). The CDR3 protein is CASSSRSPDTQYF. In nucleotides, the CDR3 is TGTGCCAGTAGCTCAAGATCTCCGGATACGCAGTATTTT.

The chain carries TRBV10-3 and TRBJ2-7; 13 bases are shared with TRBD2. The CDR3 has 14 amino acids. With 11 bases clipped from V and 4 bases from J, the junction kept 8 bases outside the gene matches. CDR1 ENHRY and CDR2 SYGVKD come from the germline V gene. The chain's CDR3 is CAAGLLAGGYEQYF. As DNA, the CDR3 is TGTGCCGCCGGGTTACTAGCGGGAGGGTACGAGCAGTACTTC.

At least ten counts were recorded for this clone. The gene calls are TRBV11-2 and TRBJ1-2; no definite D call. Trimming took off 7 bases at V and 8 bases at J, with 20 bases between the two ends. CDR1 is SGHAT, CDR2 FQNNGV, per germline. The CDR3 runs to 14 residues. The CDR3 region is CASTDFPSGVGYTF. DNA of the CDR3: TGTGCCAGCACCGATTTCCCGTCCGGGGTCGGCTACACCTTC.

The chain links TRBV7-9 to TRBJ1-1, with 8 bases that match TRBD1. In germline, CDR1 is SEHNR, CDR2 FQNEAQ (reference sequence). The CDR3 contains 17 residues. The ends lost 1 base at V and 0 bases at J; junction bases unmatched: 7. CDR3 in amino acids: CASSLDIGDRLNTEAFF. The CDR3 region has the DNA TGTGCCAGCAGCTTAGACATCGGGGACAGGCTGAACACTGAAGCTTTCTTT.

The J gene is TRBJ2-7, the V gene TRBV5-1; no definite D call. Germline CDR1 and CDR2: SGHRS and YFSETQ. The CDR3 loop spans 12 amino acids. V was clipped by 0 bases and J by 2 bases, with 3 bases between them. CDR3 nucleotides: TGCGCCAGCAGCTTGGTTCCCTACGAGCAGTACTTC. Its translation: CASSLVPYEQYF.

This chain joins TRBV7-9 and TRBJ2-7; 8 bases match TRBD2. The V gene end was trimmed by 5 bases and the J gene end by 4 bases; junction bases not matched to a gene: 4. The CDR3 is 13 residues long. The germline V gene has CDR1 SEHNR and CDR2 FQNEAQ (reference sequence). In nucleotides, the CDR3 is TGTGCCAGCAGCCCTGGGACTAGATACGAGCAGTACTTC. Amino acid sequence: CASSPGTRYEQYF.

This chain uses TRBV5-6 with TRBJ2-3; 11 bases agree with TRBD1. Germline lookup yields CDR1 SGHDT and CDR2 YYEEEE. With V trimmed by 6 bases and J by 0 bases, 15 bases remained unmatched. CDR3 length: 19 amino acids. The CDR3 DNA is TGTGCCAGCACCTACGGTCTGGACAGGGGGCATGATAGCACAGATACGCAGTATTTT. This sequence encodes CASTYGLDRGHDSTDTQYF.